These 13 T cell receptor beta chains were all obtained from the same sample, sequenced in a study of spatial heterogeneity in lung cancer. TCRdb re-called the 5' RACE reads through MiXCR, storing one row per CDR3 protein. The profile shows under 20,000 distinct CDR3 sequences, approximately 18% of them singletons. As to time point: sample taken at primary tumor resection. Whole RNA, which was extracted from tumor, nontumor lung tissue or frozen PBMC, was sequenced without any cell sorting. The input for sequencing was PBMCs, taken at surgery. These TCRs come from a male donor with early-stage non-small cell lung cancer.

By sample share, this clonotype is medium-sized. The chain uses TRBV19 and TRBJ1-5; possibly TRBD1 for D (5 bases). Trimming took off 0 bases at V and 7 bases at J, with 7 bases between the two ends. The CDR3 covers 13 residues. The germline gives CDR1 LNHDA, CDR2 SQIVND (reference sequence). CDR3 residues: CASSIDTGQPQHF. The CDR3, as DNA: TGTGCCAGTAGTATAGATACAGGCCAGCCCCAGCATTTT.

This clonotype was counted ten times or more. The chain has TRBV5-4 and TRBJ2-7; the D gene is possibly TRBD1 (5 bases). There are 15 residues in the CDR3. The ends were cut back, 3 bases at V and 3 bases at J, with 16 bases in the middle. CDR1 and CDR2 from the germline V gene are SGHNT and YYREEE (reference sequence). DNA of the CDR3: TGTGCCAGCAGCTCAGAAACAGGTCTCGTCTACGAGCAGTACTTC. Its protein product is CASSSETGLVYEQYF.

Within the sample, this clonotype is medium-sized. The chain links TRBV20-1 to TRBJ2-3, with 8 bases matching TRBD2. The germline V gene encodes CDR1 DFQATT and CDR2 SNEGSKA (reference sequence). Unmatched junction bases numbered 4, after V lost 6 bases and J lost 2 bases. The CDR3 sequence is 13 residues long. CDR3 sequence (DNA): TGCAGTGCCTTAGCGGGGCCCACAGATACGCAGTATTTT. Its translation is CSALAGPTDTQYF.

The chain combines TRBV7-9 with TRBJ2-7; D unresolved. V gave up 5 bases and J gave up 3 bases, with 11 bases separating them. Germline V gene sequence: CDR1 SEHNR, CDR2 FQNEAQ (reference sequence). The CDR3 covers 13 residues. CDR3 nucleotides: TGTGCCAGCAGCCACACAACCGGCTACGAGCAGTACTTC. Protein product: CASSHTTGYEQYF.

V usage is TRBV6-6 and J usage is TRBJ2-3; D unclear. V was pared by 4 bases and J by 0 bases, with 17 bases between. Looked up from germline, CDR1 is MNHNY and CDR2 is SVGAGI (reference sequence). The CDR3 contains 17 residues. Here the CDR3 reads CASSSLTETPSTDTQYF. The CDR3 DNA reads TGTGCCAGCAGTTCTCTAACAGAGACCCCTAGCACAGATACGCAGTATTTT.

This clonotype was recorded a few times. The rearrangement joins TRBV5-1 to TRBJ1-5; the D is unclear. CDR3 length equals 13 residues. Trimming stripped 5 bases from V and 5 bases from J, with 11 bases between. The germline V gene has CDR1 SGHRS and CDR2 YFSETQ. DNA of the CDR3: TGCGCCAGCAGTGAAGGGCCGGATCAGCCCCAGCATTTT. This encodes CASSEGPDQPQHF.

In its sample, this clonotype is medium-sized. The chain joins TRBV11-3 to TRBJ2-1; possible D gene TRBD1, 6 bases. Germline assignment: CDR1 SGHNT and CDR2 YENEEA. V lost 1 base and J 5 bases, leaving 12 bases between the germline ends. The CDR3 sequence is 15 residues long. CDR3 in amino acids: CASSLGTEKHNEQFF. CDR3 sequence (DNA): TGTGCCAGCAGCTTAGGGACAGAGAAACACAATGAGCAGTTCTTC.

This clonotype was seen only a few times. The J gene is TRBJ2-3, the V gene TRBV7-9, with D perhaps TRBD2 (6 bases). The CDR3 contains 17 residues. With 5 bases removed from V and 4 bases from J, the gap between germline ends came to 22 bases. CDR1 is SEHNR, CDR2 FQNEAQ, per germline (reference sequence). The CDR3 sequence is CASSQRRGLGAPDTQYF. CDR3 nucleotide sequence: TGTGCCAGCAGCCAACGTAGGGGACTCGGTGCACCAGATACGCAGTATTTT.

This clonotype was counted a few times. This chain links TRBV3-1 with TRBJ2-4, with D tentatively TRBD2 (6 bases). Trimming removed 0 bases at V and 0 bases at J, with 12 bases between. Germline CDR1 LGHDT, CDR2 YNNKEL (reference sequence). There are 17 residues in the CDR3. DNA for the CDR3: TGTGCCAGCAGCCAAGACGGGAGCCCAATAGCCAAAAACATTCAGTACTTC. Translation gives CASSQDGSPIAKNIQYF.

This clonotype has just a few counts. V is TRBV27 and J is TRBJ2-1; TRBD2 matches at 14 bases. Losses at the gene ends were 4 bases for V and 6 bases for J; bases not matched to a gene: 2. The CDR3 has 15 amino acids. The V gene's germline CDR1 is MNHEY and CDR2 SMNVEV (reference sequence). Written as DNA, the CDR3 is TGTGCCAGCAGTTCGACTAGCGGGGGGGGCAATGAGCAGTTCTTC. Encoded protein: CASSSTSGGGNEQFF.

This clonotype was seen ten or more times. V gene TRBV6-5 combines with J gene TRBJ1-1, with no clear D. The germline gives CDR1 MNHEY, CDR2 SVGAGI. Trimming cost V 0 bases and J 3 bases, with 11 bases left between them. The CDR3 runs 15 residues. The DNA for the CDR3 is TGTGCCAGCAGTTACTCTCGGACCGGGGACACTGAAGCTTTCTTT. The encoded protein is CASSYSRTGDTEAFF.

The chain joins TRBV19 to TRBJ2-7; 8 bases line up with TRBD1. This CDR3 spans 16 amino acids. V was pared by 1 base and J by 0 bases, with 5 bases of the junction left unmatched. The germline V gene has CDR1 LNHDA and CDR2 SQIVND (reference sequence). The CDR3 DNA is TGTGCCAGTAGTATAGGACGGACAGGGTACTCCTACGAGCAGTACTTC. Translation gives CASSIGRTGYSYEQYF.

CDR3 nucleotide sequence: TGTGCCAGCAGCAACCGGGATCCTATGAACACCGGGGAGCTGTTTTTT. Its translation is CASSNRDPMNTGELFF. The chain is built from TRBV21-1 and TRBJ2-2; no check of the table's D call, TRBD1, against the DNA was made. TRBV21-1 is a known pseudogene. The CDR3 has 16 amino acids.